What follows describes a single T cell receptor beta chain. The data derive from a study of control samples from healthy donors and cancer patients. This table comes from immunoSEQ multiplex PCR, and its TCRdb copy is limited to in-frame clones, with some not included. The sample carries roughly 73,000 clones, 85% to 95% recorded once. In germline, CDR1 is LGHDT, CDR2 YNNKEL (reference sequence). The CDR3 extends over 14 amino acids. The ends were cut back, 1 base at V and 2 bases at J, with 6 bases in the middle. The sample taken for sequencing was blood. This receptor was obtained from a woman aged 55 to 70 in good health. The rearrangement uses TRBV3-1 (or the pseudogene TRBV3-2) and TRBJ1-3, with D unresolved. The CDR3 DNA reads as TGTGCCAGCAGCCAAGGAGCTGCTGGAAACACCATATATTTT. It translates to CASSQGAAGNTIYF.